This is a list of T cell receptor beta chains from one sample in a study of blood T cell repertoires in COVID-19. Libraries were prepared by immunoSEQ multiplex PCR; TCRdb keeps only in-frame clonotypes and omits some of them. Of about 60,000 clones detected, roughly 80% appear once; the ten largest clones hold roughly 9.7%. Sequenced input: peripheral blood. These TCRs come from a human donor in a cohort sampled during active COVID-19. Each CDR3 is given with its conserved first and last residue. D genes are given only for firm matches. The size field is filled for only some rows; it gives once, few, many or a size class.

CDR3 protein	CDR3 DNA	V gene	J gene	D gene	clone size
CASSLGTSSTEFF	TGTGCCAGCAGCCTCGGGACTAGTTCGACGGAGTTCTTC	TRBV3-1/TRBV3-2	TRBJ2-1	TRBD2	many
CATSDFGDGTYEQYF	TGTGCCACCAGTGATTTTGGAGACGGGACCTACGAGCAGTACTTC	TRBV24-1	TRBJ2-7	-	-
CATSNGGGPYEQYF	TGTGCCACCAGCAACGGCGGGGGGCCCTACGAGCAGTACTTC	TRBV15	TRBJ2-7	TRBD2	-
CASSLTGSEQYF	TGTGCCAGCTCGCTTACAGGGTCCGAGCAGTACTTC	TRBV18	TRBJ2-7	-	-
CASSGGQYNSPLHF	TGTGCCAGCAGCGGGGGACAGTATAATTCACCCCTCCACTTT	TRBV9	TRBJ1-6	TRBD1	once
CASSHRDRGGETQYF	TGTGCCAGCAGCCATCGGGACAGGGGTGGAGAGACCCAGTACTTC	TRBV7-8	TRBJ2-5	TRBD1	-
CAWAARDRGAYTF	TGTGCCTGGGCTGCCAGGGACAGGGGAGCCTACACCTTC	TRBV30	TRBJ1-2	TRBD1	-
CASSPSSRNTEAFF	TGTGCCAGCTCACCAAGTAGTAGGAACACTGAAGCTTTCTTT	TRBV18	TRBJ1-1	-	few
CASSYRVLNQPQHF	TGTGCCAGCAGTTACAGGGTCTTAAATCAGCCCCAGCATTTT	TRBV28	TRBJ1-5	-	-
CASSSTGTRGTDTQYF	TGTGCCAGCAGCTCAACCGGGACGAGGGGGACAGATACGCAGTATTTT	TRBV11-2	TRBJ2-3	-	once
CASSQDGTGGQEQFF	TGCGCCAGCAGCCAAGATGGAACAGGGGGCCAGGAGCAGTTCTTC	TRBV4-1	TRBJ2-1	TRBD1	-
CASSIRLAGSITNTGELFF	TGTGCCAGCAGTATTAGACTAGCGGGGTCCATCACGAACACCGGGGAGCTGTTTTTT	TRBV27	TRBJ2-2	TRBD2	-
CASSLQGRQDYGYTF	TGTGCCAGCAGCTTACAGGGGCGGCAAGACTATGGCTACACCTTC	TRBV5-5	TRBJ1-2	TRBD1	-
CASSQVGGLAGGPAIYNEQFF	TGTGCCAGCAGCCAAGTAGGGGGACTAGCGGGAGGGCCAGCTATTTACAATGAGCAGTTCTTC	TRBV3-1/TRBV3-2	TRBJ2-1	TRBD2	once
CASSYETVNTGELFF	TGTGCCAGCAGTTACGAGACAGTTAACACCGGGGAGCTGTTTTTT	TRBV6-2/TRBV6-3	TRBJ2-2	-	-
CASSLGQGAVARAGYTF	TGTGCCAGCAGCTTGGGTCAGGGGGCAGTAGCTCGAGCTGGCTACACCTTC	TRBV5-4	TRBJ1-2	TRBD1	-
CASSLDRGNIQYF	TGTGCCAGCAGCTTGGACAGGGGGAACATTCAGTACTTC	TRBV5-4	TRBJ2-4	TRBD1	once
CASSLGGPAQETQYF	TGTGCCAGCAGCTTAGGGGGCCCCGCCCAAGAGACCCAGTACTTC	TRBV13	TRBJ2-5	-	-
CASSPPQGASFGYTF	TGTGCCAGCTCACCACCGCAGGGGGCTAGTTTTGGCTACACCTTC	TRBV18	TRBJ1-2	TRBD1	few
CASSFRQGGGETQYF	TGTGCCAGCAGCTTCCGACAGGGAGGTGGGGAGACCCAGTACTTC	TRBV7-9	TRBJ2-5	-	once
CASGPYEQYF	TGTGCCAGCGGCCCCTACGAGCAGTACTTC	TRBV28	TRBJ2-7	-	-
CSASSGTATYEQYF	TGCAGTGCTAGTTCCGGGACAGCTACCTACGAGCAGTACTTC	TRBV20-1	TRBJ2-7	TRBD1	few
CAWTQRTSGGGELFF	TGTGCCTGGACACAAAGGACTAGCGGGGGCGGGGAGCTGTTTTTT	TRBV30	TRBJ2-2	TRBD2	-
CASSMRDKGSYEQYF	TGTGCCAGTAGTATGAGGGACAAGGGCTCCTACGAGCAGTACTTC	TRBV19	TRBJ2-7	-	-
CAWSRSPIQPQHF	TGTGCCTGGAGTCGCTCCCCTATTCAGCCCCAGCATTTT	TRBV30	TRBJ1-5	-	-
CASRVEGTDTQYF	TGCGCCAGCAGGGTGGAGGGGACAGATACGCAGTATTTT	TRBV5-1	TRBJ2-3	-	-
CASSPLIGGRSAPNTGELFF	TGTGCCAGCAGTCCCTTAATCGGTGGTCGGTCCGCCCCGAACACCGGGGAGCTGTTTTTT	TRBV28	TRBJ2-2	-	few
CASSSAGTSYNEQFF	TGTGCCAGCAGCTCAGCCGGGACTAGCTACAATGAGCAGTTCTTC	TRBV5-5	TRBJ2-1	TRBD2	once
CASSAPDRVYGPQHF	TGCGCCAGCAGTGCCCCGGACAGGGTCTACGGGCCCCAGCATTTT	TRBV10-2	TRBJ1-5	TRBD1	-
CASSPGGASYEQYF	TGTGCCAGCTCACCAGGAGGGGCGTCCTACGAGCAGTACTTC	TRBV18	TRBJ2-7	-	-
CASSEGVGKTYEQYF	TGTGCCAGCAGCGAGGGGGTCGGGAAGACCTACGAGCAGTACTTC	TRBV9	TRBJ2-7	-	-
CASSQSPTGGNGYTF	TGTGCCAGCAGTCAATCCCCGACAGGGGGCAATGGCTACACCTTC	TRBV27	TRBJ1-2	TRBD1	-
CASSPPASGSPLHF	TGTGCCAGCTCACCACCGGCTTCGGGGTCACCCCTCCACTTT	TRBV18	TRBJ1-6	-	-
CATSDLGLAGGTDTQYF	TGTGCCACCAGTGATCTGGGACTAGCGGGAGGCACAGATACGCAGTATTTT	TRBV24-1	TRBJ2-3	TRBD2	-
CASRLQGAVGANVLTF	TGTGCCAGTAGGCTACAGGGGGCTGTTGGGGCCAACGTCCTGACTTTC	TRBV19	TRBJ2-6	TRBD1	-
CASSDTGSEKLFF	TGCGCCAGCAGTGATACGGGAAGTGAAAAACTGTTTTTT	TRBV10-2	TRBJ1-4	-	few
CSVEGLPDRAGGETQYF	TGCAGCGTTGAAGGCCTACCCGACAGGGCAGGGGGGGAGACCCAGTACTTC	TRBV29-1	TRBJ2-5	-	-
CASSLQGTETQYF	TGTGCCAGCAGTTTACAGGGTACCGAGACCCAGTACTTC	TRBV2	TRBJ2-5	-	-
CASSGTSGSSEQFF	TGTGCCAGCAGCGGGACTAGCGGGAGTTCTGAGCAGTTCTTC	TRBV3-1/TRBV3-2	TRBJ2-1	TRBD2	-
CASSVRDTLTYEQYF	TGTGCCAGCAGTGTGCGGGATACATTGACCTACGAGCAGTACTTC	TRBV6-7	TRBJ2-7	-	-
CASSQEQVTYGYTF	TGTGCCAGCAGCCAAGAACAGGTTACCTATGGCTACACCTTC	TRBV4-2	TRBJ1-2	-	once